This T cell receptor (beta chain) was sequenced for a study of a mutant IDH1 vaccine in newly diagnosed glioma. For the study at large: Patients received vaccination from 4-6 weeks after radiotherapy alone, or with temozolomide cycles. Previous treatment comprised radiotherapy, temozolomide, or both, mostly both. Scheduled at week 35, visit V12 preceded visit V13, held at week 47.

There are 13 residues in the CDR3. The germline CDR1 and CDR2 sequences are GTSNPN and SVGIG (reference sequence). V was shortened by 3 bases and J by 6 bases, with 9 bases between the two germline ends. The table came from immunoSEQ multiplex PCR; TCRdb's copy has only in-frame clones and leaves some out. The profile shows 60,000 to 65,000 clones, roughly 80% of them singletons. The time point is: week 47, end of study. Vaccinated patients received 300 ug of mutant IDH1 20-mer peptide per dose, with topical imiquimod. This clone was seen a handful of times. Its antigen is not known. The chain joins TRBV30 to TRBJ1-6; D is perhaps TRBD1 (5 bases). The TCR sequence derives from a young man with glioma. This material consisted of PBMCs, taken from a glioma patient whose treatment included an IDH1 peptide vaccine. This CDR3 reads CAWSGGSNSPLHF. CDR3 in DNA: TGTGCCTGGAGCGGGGGGAGTAATTCACCCCTCCACTTT.